This TCR beta chain was found in a study of cytomegalovirus exposure and HLA in healthy donors. Despite likely unrecorded immune exposures, the donors were nominally healthy at the time of sampling. Researchers ran the PCR with 60 Vbeta and 13 Jbeta primers. Clones were read by immunoSEQ multiplex PCR, and TCRdb kept only the in-frame ones, dropping some. The table has 150,000 to 200,000 clones, nearly 80% seen once; the top ten hold about an eighth. Sequencing was carried out using PBMCs. This TCR was recovered from a woman aged 35 to 49 in good health and CMV-seronegative.

Written as DNA, the CDR3 is TGTGCCAGCAGCCGGACAGGATTTTATGGCTACACCTTC. Protein product: CASSRTGFYGYTF. The rearrangement links TRBV7-8 to TRBJ1-2; 7 bases agree with TRBD1. Germline CDR1 and CDR2: SGHVS and FQNEAQ. V was pared by 5 bases and J by 5 bases, with 5 bases of the junction left unmatched. This CDR3 has 13 amino acids.